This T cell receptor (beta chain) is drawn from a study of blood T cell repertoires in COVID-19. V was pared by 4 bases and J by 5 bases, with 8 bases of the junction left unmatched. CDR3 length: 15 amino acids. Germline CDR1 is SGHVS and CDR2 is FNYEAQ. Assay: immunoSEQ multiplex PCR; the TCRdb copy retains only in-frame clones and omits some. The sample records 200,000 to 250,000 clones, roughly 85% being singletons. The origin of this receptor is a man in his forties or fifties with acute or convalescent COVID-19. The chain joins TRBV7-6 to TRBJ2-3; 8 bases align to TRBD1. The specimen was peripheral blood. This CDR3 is CASSSGQGLIDTQYF. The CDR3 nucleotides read TGTGCCAGCAGCTCCGGACAGGGTCTGATAGATACGCAGTATTTT.